This T cell receptor (beta chain) comes out of a study of shared clonotypes between healthy human individuals. Study-wide points: The study sampled only blood, and tissue repertoires likely differ.

Looked up from germline, CDR1 is LGHNA and CDR2 is YSLEER. CDR3 length: 13 residues. V lost 0 bases and J lost 12, with 11 bases in between. It was across several immunoSEQ plates that each subset's genomic DNA was evenly split. The table came from immunoSEQ multiplex PCR; TCRdb's copy has only in-frame clones and leaves some out. Of some 530,000 clones in the sample, roughly 80% are singletons; the top ten hold more than 10%. About this clone: What it binds is not known.

The sequencing input was PBMCs. This sequence joins TRBV4-3 and TRBJ1-4; D uncertain. The TCR was taken from a woman between 40 and 50 years old in good health. Some clones in this sample may be carry-over from other donors' samples. The CDR3 sequence: CASSQDLREELFF. CDR3 bases: TGCGCCAGCAGCCAAGATTTACGGGAGGAACTGTTTTTT.